Below are 21 T cell receptor beta chains sequenced from a single sample in a study of blood T cell repertoires in COVID-19. The protocol was immunoSEQ multiplex PCR, while the TCRdb copy is restricted to in-frame clones and leaves out a portion. The profile shows under 80,000 clones, about 90% of them singletons. Material for sequencing was peripheral blood. Every receptor here comes from a human donor in a cohort sampled during active COVID-19.

V is TRBV19 and J is TRBJ2-1; no firm D call. V gave up 5 bases and J gave up 2 bases, with 13 bases separating them. CDR3 length equals 15 residues. From germline, CDR1 is LNHDA and CDR2 SQIVND (reference sequence). The CDR3 region is CASSLGGAPYNEQFF. CDR3 nucleotides: TGTGCCAGTAGTCTCGGCGGAGCACCCTACAATGAGCAGTTCTTC.

The chain has TRBV3-1 (or the pseudogene TRBV3-2) and TRBJ2-7; no reliable D call. This CDR3 has 12 residues. Per germline, CDR1 LGHDT and CDR2 YNNKEL (reference sequence). The V end lost 8 bases, the J end lost 4 bases, and 12 bases lay between the germline ends. CDR3 region: CASGRNSYEQYF. The DNA for the CDR3 is TGTGCCAGCGGCAGGAATTCTTACGAGCAGTACTTC.

This chain joins TRBV7-8 and TRBJ2-2, with 8 bases matching TRBD1. The germline V gene has CDR1 SGHVS and CDR2 FQNEAQ. V was pared by 5 bases and J by 6 bases, with 5 bases of the junction left unmatched. This CDR3 has 14 amino acids. The CDR3 loop is CASSQDRGAGELFF. CDR3 in DNA: TGTGCCAGCAGCCAAGACAGGGGTGCCGGGGAGCTGTTTTTT.

This chain connects TRBV7-2 to TRBJ1-2; the match to TRBD1 covers 7 bases. Unmatched junction bases numbered 9, after V lost 3 bases and J lost 5 bases. The germline V gene encodes CDR1 SGHTA and CDR2 FQGNSA. The CDR3 totals 15 residues. As DNA, the CDR3 is TGTGCCAGCAGCTTTACAGGGGCGGCGTTGTATGGCTACACCTTC. Translated, it gives CASSFTGAALYGYTF.

The gene calls are TRBV5-6 and TRBJ2-5, with D maybe TRBD2 (5 bases). Germline CDR1 reads SGHDT; CDR2 reads YYEEEE. V lost 4 bases, J lost 3 bases, and 10 bases lay in between. The CDR3 is made up of 13 amino acids. The DNA for the CDR3 is TGTGCCAGCAGCCTACTAGGAGAAGAGACCCAGTACTTC. Translating it yields CASSLLGEETQYF.

This chain uses TRBV7-2 with TRBJ1-5, with D possibly matching TRBD1 (6 bases). Germline lookup yields CDR1 SGHTA and CDR2 FQGNSA. The CDR3 runs 16 residues. V was cut by 6 bases and J by 2 bases, with 17 bases left in between. CDR3 protein: CASRSDSGGGNQPQHF. The CDR3 coding sequence is TGTGCCAGCAGATCGGACAGTGGGGGGGGCAATCAGCCCCAGCATTTT.

The chain has TRBV28 and TRBJ2-7, with 7 bases fitting TRBD1. J lost 2 bases, V lost 6 bases, and 4 bases had no gene match. The CDR3 extends over 13 amino acids. Germline CDR1 and CDR2: MDHEN and SYDVKM. The CDR3 nucleotides read TGTGCCAGCAGACGGACAGGCCCCTACGAGCAGTACTTC. Protein product: CASRRTGPYEQYF.

The chain is built from TRBV4-2 and TRBJ2-7, with 11 positions matching TRBD2. This CDR3 spans 15 amino acids. Per the germline V gene, CDR1 is LGHNA and CDR2 is YNFKEQ. The ends lost 3 bases at V and 4 bases at J; junction bases unmatched: 5. The chain's CDR3 is CASSHGLAGGYEQYF. The CDR3 region has the DNA TGTGCCAGCAGCCATGGACTAGCGGGTGGGTACGAGCAGTACTTC.

The rearrangement joins TRBV5-1 to TRBJ1-1; D perhaps matches TRBD1 (5 bases). This CDR3 is built from 13 residues. V was shortened by 0 bases and J by 6 bases, with 9 bases between the two germline ends. Germline CDR1 and CDR2: SGHRS and YFSETQ. The DNA for the CDR3 is TGCGCCAGCAGCTTGGCCGGGGGGGCTGAAGCTTTCTTT. Encoded protein: CASSLAGGAEAFF.

The chain combines TRBV10-3 with TRBJ2-2; the match to TRBD2 covers 7 bases. The CDR3 is 14 amino acids. Looked up from germline, CDR1 is ENHRY and CDR2 is SYGVKD. The V and J ends lost 10 bases and 3 bases, in that order; junction bases with no gene match: 8. CDR3 loop: CASSGLADTGELFF. Written as DNA, the CDR3 is TGTGCCAGTTCGGGGCTAGCGGACACCGGGGAGCTGTTTTTT.

This rearrangement joins TRBV12-5 to TRBJ2-5; TRBD2 matches at 12 bases. V shed 5 bases and J 2 bases; nucleotides not matched to a gene: 9. There are 17 residues in the CDR3. Looked up from germline, CDR1 is LGHNT and CDR2 is FRNRAP. CDR3 coding DNA: TGTGCTAGTGGTGCACCAGCTCTAGCGGGAGGGCAAGAGACCCAGTACTTC. Translation gives CASGAPALAGGQETQYF.

This sequence joins TRBV27 and TRBJ1-3; 8 nucleotides agree with TRBD1. Trimming cost V 4 bases and J 7 bases; bases outside gene matches: 6. There are 14 residues in the CDR3. Germline CDR1 and CDR2: MNHEY and SMNVEV (reference sequence). CDR3 nucleotides: TGTGCCAGCAGTTCATATGGACAGGGTAACACCATATATTTT. The encoded protein is CASSSYGQGNTIYF.

The V call is TRBV6-5, the J call TRBJ2-5; possibly TRBD1 for D (6 bases). This CDR3 is 14 amino acids long. V was shortened by 5 bases and J by 3 bases, with 13 bases between the two germline ends. Germline CDR1 MNHEY, CDR2 SVGAGI. The CDR3 loop is CASSRQTGKETQYF. The CDR3 bases are TGTGCCAGCAGTCGCCAAACAGGGAAAGAGACCCAGTACTTC.

The chain links TRBV3-1 (or the pseudogene TRBV3-2) to TRBJ2-1, with D perhaps matching TRBD2 (6 bases). Trimming shortened V by 4 bases and J by 2 bases, and 12 bases separated the two germline ends. In germline, CDR1 is LGHDT, CDR2 YNNKEL (reference sequence). The CDR3 covers 15 residues. The DNA for the CDR3 is TGTGCCAGCAGCCCGGGACTCCCGACCTACAATGAGCAGTTCTTC. It is translated as CASSPGLPTYNEQFF.

This chain joins TRBV7-6 and TRBJ2-3; TRBD2 matches 15 bases. This CDR3 has 16 amino acids. Germline V gene lookup returns CDR1 SGHVS and CDR2 FNYEAQ. J was trimmed by 7 bases and V by 4 bases; bases with no gene match: 6. The CDR3 nucleotides are TGTGCCAGCAGCTCCGCCGGGACTAGCGGGAGGCATACGCAGTATTTT. It codes for CASSSAGTSGRHTQYF.

The chain uses TRBV6-1 and TRBJ2-7; D call uncertain. The germline V and J ends were trimmed by 2 bases and 4 bases, with 9 bases remaining between them. Germline CDR1 and CDR2: MNHNS and SASEGT. This CDR3 contains 13 residues. The CDR3 reads CASSEWQAYEQYF. The CDR3 bases are TGTGCCAGCAGTGAATGGCAGGCATACGAGCAGTACTTC.

The gene calls are TRBV10-3 and TRBJ1-5; maybe TRBD1 (6 bases). V gave up 4 bases and J gave up 0 bases, with 13 bases separating them. The germline CDR1 and CDR2 sequences are ENHRY and SYGVKD. This CDR3 has 16 amino acids. CDR3 sequence reads: CAISGGQRDSNQPQHF. The DNA of the CDR3 is TGTGCCATCAGTGGGGGACAAAGAGATAGCAATCAGCCCCAGCATTTT.

The chain uses TRBV27 and TRBJ2-2; D perhaps matches TRBD2 (6 bases). Germline assignment: CDR1 MNHEY and CDR2 SMNVEV (reference sequence). The CDR3 is 16 amino acids. V was trimmed by 5 bases and J by 4 bases, leaving 17 bases between them. CDR3 region: CASSRGVRVGTGELFF. CDR3 DNA: TGTGCCAGCAGTCGCGGGGTCAGGGTCGGCACCGGGGAGCTGTTTTTT.

The V gene is TRBV6-6, the J gene TRBJ2-2, with 10 bases aligning to TRBD1. The CDR3 loop spans 15 amino acids. The germline gives CDR1 MNHNY, CDR2 SVGAGI (reference sequence). V shed 6 bases and J 7 bases; nucleotides not matched to a gene: 8. The CDR3 nucleotides are TGTGCCAGCAGACCACGGACAGGGGGGTTCGGGGAGCTGTTTTTT. It is translated as CASRPRTGGFGELFF.

The chain is built from TRBV5-8 and TRBJ1-1; D is uncertain. Germline V gene data show CDR1 as SGHTS and CDR2 as YDEGEE. The CDR3 sequence is 15 residues long. Trimming pared 1 base from V and 4 bases from J, leaving 14 bases between. CDR3 sequence reads: CASSLQQVRSTEAFF. The CDR3 nucleotides read TGTGCCAGCAGCTTGCAACAAGTAAGGAGCACTGAAGCTTTCTTT.

J is TRBJ1-2 and V is TRBV4-2, with 8 bases identical to TRBD1. The CDR3 contains 15 residues. From germline, CDR1 is LGHNA and CDR2 YNFKEQ. V lost 0 bases and J lost 7; bases outside the gene matches: 7. DNA of the CDR3: TGTGCCAGCAGCCAAGACCTACAGGGGGTTGGTGGCTACACCTTC. This translates into CASSQDLQGVGGYTF.